Below, one T cell receptor (beta chain) is given with its context. Amplification of TCR beta CDR3 regions used RNA as the template. When the TCR CDR3 underwent first-round RT-PCR, the HTBI primer set was used. TCRdb re-called the multiplex PCR reads with MiXCR, one entry per CDR3 protein. The table lists approximately 570,000 distinct CDR3 sequences, around 20% of them singletons, with approximately 50% in the top ten. Lactation, pregnancy, other autoimmune disease or uncontrolled infection excluded patients. Each diagnosis was grounded in clinical symptoms, serum thyroxine and TRAb, thyroid ultrasound, and orbital computed tomography. This sample is drawn from a study of T cells in Graves' hyperthyroidism and ophthalmopathy. This CDR3 is 15 amino acids long. The V gene lost 1 base and the J gene lost 1 base, with 11 bases spanning the gap. Germline V gene sequence: CDR1 DFQATT, CDR2 SNEGSKA (reference sequence).

Material for sequencing was blood. This sequence originates from a middle-aged man with Graves' ophthalmopathy. The V gene is TRBV20-1, the J gene TRBJ1-5; maybe TRBD1 (5 bases). The CDR3 nucleotides read TGCAGTGCTAGAGCAGGGATACGAAGCAATCAGCCCCAGCATTTT. This codes for CSARAGIRSNQPQHF.